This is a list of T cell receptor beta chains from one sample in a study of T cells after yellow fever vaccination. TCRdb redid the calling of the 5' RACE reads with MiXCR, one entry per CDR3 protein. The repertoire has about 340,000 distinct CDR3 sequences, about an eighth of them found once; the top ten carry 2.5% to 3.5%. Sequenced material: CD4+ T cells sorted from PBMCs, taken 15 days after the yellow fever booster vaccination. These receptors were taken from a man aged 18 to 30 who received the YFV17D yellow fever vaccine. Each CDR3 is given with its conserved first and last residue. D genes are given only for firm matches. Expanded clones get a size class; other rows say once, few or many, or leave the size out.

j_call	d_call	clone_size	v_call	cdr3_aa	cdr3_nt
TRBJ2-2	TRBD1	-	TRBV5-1	CASSNQDRGVTGELFF	TGCGCCAGCAGCAACCAGGACAGGGGTGTCACCGGGGAGCTGTTTTTT
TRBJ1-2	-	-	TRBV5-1	CATGDDGYGYTF	TGCGCCACAGGAGACGACGGATATGGCTACACCTTC
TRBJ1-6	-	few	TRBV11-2	CASSPLHLLNSPLHF	TGTGCCAGCAGCCCTTTACACCTCCTTAATTCACCCCTCCACTTT
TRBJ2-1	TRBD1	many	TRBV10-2	CASRDRGSYNEQFF	TGCGCCAGCAGGGACAGGGGGTCCTACAATGAGCAGTTCTTC
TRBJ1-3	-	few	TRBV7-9	CASDSNRNTIYF	TGTGCCAGCGACAGCAACCGAAACACCATATATTTT
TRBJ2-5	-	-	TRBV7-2	CASSAWGGAGGAMETQYF	TGTGCCAGCAGCGCCTGGGGGGGCGCAGGGGGCGCGATGGAGACCCAGTACTTC
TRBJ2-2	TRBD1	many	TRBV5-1	CATTPGQGSPGELFF	TGCGCCACAACCCCGGGACAGGGCAGTCCCGGGGAGCTGTTTTTT
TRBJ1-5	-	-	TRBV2	CASSPDLSNQPQHF	TGTGCCAGCTCCCCGGACCTGAGCAATCAGCCCCAGCATTTT
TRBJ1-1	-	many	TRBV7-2	CASSLSPGELEAFF	TGTGCCAGCAGCTTATCCCCCGGAGAACTTGAAGCTTTCTTT
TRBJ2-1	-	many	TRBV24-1	CATQTGYNEQFF	TGTGCCACTCAGACAGGCTACAATGAGCAGTTCTTC
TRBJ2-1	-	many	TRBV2	CASILGGNEQFF	TGTGCCAGCATCCTCGGGGGCAATGAGCAGTTCTTC
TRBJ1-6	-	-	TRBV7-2	CASSLRGGNGDSPLHF	TGTGCCAGCAGCTTACGGGGCGGGAATGGGGATTCACCCCTCCACTTT
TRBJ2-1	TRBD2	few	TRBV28	CASSFVAGPRDEQFF	TGTGCCAGCAGTTTCGTAGCGGGGCCTAGGGATGAGCAGTTCTTC
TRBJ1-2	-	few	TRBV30	CAWSVPGRPNYGYTF	TGTGCCTGGAGTGTGCCAGGGCGGCCTAACTATGGCTACACCTTC
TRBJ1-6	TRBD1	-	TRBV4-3	CASSQGQGFSPLHF	TGCGCCAGCAGCCAAGGACAGGGGTTTTCACCCCTCCACTTT
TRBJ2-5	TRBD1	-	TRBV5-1	CASSLALGQQETQYF	TGCGCCAGCAGCTTGGCCTTGGGACAGCAAGAGACCCAGTACTTC
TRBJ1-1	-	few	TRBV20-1	CSARFVLPGAFF	TGCAGTGCTAGATTCGTCCTTCCGGGAGCTTTCTTT
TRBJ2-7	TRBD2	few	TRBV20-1	CSASGSGGAFYEQYF	TGCAGTGCTTCAGGTAGCGGGGGGGCCTTCTACGAGCAGTACTTC
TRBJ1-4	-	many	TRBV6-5	CASSYRGTNEKLFF	TGTGCCAGCAGTTACAGGGGAACTAATGAAAAACTGTTTTTT
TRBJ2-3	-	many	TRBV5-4	CASKSSTDTQYF	TGTGCCAGCAAATCTTCCACAGATACGCAGTATTTT
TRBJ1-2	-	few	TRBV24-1	CATSAPLGGEANYGYTF	TGTGCCACCAGTGCTCCTCTCGGGGGGGAAGCTAACTATGGCTACACCTTC
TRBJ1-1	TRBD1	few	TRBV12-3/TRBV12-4	CASSSRDRAPEAFF	TGTGCCAGCAGTTCCAGGGACAGGGCCCCTGAAGCTTTCTTT
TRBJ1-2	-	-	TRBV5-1	CASRRGQRDGYTF	TGCGCCAGCAGGAGGGGCCAGAGAGATGGCTACACCTTC
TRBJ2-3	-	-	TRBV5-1	CASSPAGAGDTQYF	TGCGCCAGCAGCCCGGCGGGTGCGGGAGATACGCAGTATTTT
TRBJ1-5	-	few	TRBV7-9	CASSSVSRGNNQPQHF	TGTGCCAGCAGCTCGGTTAGCAGGGGTAACAATCAGCCCCAGCATTTT
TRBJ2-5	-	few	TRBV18	CASSRWQDDRGTQYF	TGTGCCAGCTCACGGTGGCAGGACGACCGGGGGACCCAGTACTTC
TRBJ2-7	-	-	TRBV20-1	CSARPQRPYEQYF	TGCAGTGCTAGACCACAGAGGCCCTACGAGCAGTACTTC
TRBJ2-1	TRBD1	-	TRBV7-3	CASSLPGQGGKNEQFF	TGTGCCAGCAGCTTACCGGGACAGGGGGGAAAGAATGAGCAGTTCTTC
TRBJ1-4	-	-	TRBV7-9	CASSFGTPDNEKLFF	TGTGCCAGCAGCTTTGGGACACCCGATAATGAAAAACTGTTTTTT
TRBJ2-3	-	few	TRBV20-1	CSAAGDYTQYF	TGCAGTGCTGCCGGAGATTATACGCAGTATTTT
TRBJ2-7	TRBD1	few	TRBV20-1	CSAHSPGQGYEQYF	TGCAGTGCACACAGTCCGGGACAGGGCTACGAGCAGTACTTC
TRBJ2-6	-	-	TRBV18	CASSPVAGANSGANVLTF	TGTGCCAGCTCACCAGTAGCCGGGGCGAACTCTGGGGCCAACGTCCTGACTTTC
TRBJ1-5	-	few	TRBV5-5	CASSLDSGSGNQPQHF	TGTGCCAGCAGCTTGGATTCTGGATCCGGTAATCAGCCCCAGCATTTT
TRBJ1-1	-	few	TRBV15	CATSRDGEGNTEAFF	TGTGCCACCAGCAGAGATGGGGAGGGGAACACTGAAGCTTTCTTT
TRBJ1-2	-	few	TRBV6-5	CASSSPQGTGGYTF	TGTGCCAGCAGCTCCCCCCAGGGAACTGGTGGCTACACCTTC
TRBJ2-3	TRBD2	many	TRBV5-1	CASSLVTSGGADTQYF	TGCGCCAGCAGCTTGGTGACTAGCGGGGGGGCAGATACGCAGTATTTT
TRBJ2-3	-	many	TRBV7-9	CAGGGTDTQYF	TGTGCCGGAGGGGGCACAGATACGCAGTATTTT
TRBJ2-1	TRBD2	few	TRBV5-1	CASSLTSEGNEQFF	TGCGCCAGCAGCTTGACTAGCGAGGGCAATGAGCAGTTCTTC
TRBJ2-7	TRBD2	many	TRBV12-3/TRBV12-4	CASSHRRVAGGLYEQYF	TGTGCCAGCAGTCACCGGCGGGTAGCGGGGGGGCTCTACGAGCAGTACTTC
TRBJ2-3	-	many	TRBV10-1	CASSEGGVDTQYF	TGCGCCAGCAGTGAAGGGGGGGTGGATACGCAGTATTTT
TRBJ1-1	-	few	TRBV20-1	CSLGYGNTEAFF	TGCAGCCTGGGGTACGGGAACACTGAAGCTTTCTTT
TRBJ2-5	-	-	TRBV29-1	CSVARDTQETQYF	TGCAGCGTAGCTCGGGACACTCAAGAGACCCAGTACTTC